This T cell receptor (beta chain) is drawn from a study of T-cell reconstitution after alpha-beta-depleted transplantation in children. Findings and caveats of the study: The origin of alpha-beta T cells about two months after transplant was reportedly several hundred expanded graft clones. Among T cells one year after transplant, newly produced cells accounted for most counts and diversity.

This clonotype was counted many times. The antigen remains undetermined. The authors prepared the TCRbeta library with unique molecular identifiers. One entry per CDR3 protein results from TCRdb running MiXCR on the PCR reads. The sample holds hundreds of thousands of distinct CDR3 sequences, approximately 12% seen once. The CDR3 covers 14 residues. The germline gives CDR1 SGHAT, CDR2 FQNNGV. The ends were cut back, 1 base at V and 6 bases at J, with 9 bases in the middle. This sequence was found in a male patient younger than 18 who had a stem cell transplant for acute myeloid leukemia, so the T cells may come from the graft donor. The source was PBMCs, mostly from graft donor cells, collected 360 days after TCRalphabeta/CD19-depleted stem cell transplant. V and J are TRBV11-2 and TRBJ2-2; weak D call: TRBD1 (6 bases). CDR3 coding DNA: TGTGCCAGCAGCTTAGGACAGGCGGCCGGGGAGCTGTTTTTT. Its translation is CASSLGQAAGELFF.